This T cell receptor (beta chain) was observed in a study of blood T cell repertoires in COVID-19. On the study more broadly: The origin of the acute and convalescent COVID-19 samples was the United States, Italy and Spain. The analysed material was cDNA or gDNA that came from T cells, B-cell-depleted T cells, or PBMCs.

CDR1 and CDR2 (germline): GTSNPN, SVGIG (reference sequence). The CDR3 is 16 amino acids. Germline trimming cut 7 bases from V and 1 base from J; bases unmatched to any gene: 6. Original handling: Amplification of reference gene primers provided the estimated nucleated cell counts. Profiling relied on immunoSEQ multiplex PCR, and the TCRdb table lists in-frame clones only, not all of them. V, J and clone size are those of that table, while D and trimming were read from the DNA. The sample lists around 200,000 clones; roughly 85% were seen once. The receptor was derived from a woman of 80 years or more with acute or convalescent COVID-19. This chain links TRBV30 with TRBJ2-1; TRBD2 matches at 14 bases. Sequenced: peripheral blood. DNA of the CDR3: TGTGCCTTCGGACTAGCGGGAGGAAGGTCCTACAATGAGCAGTTCTTC. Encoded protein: CAFGLAGGRSYNEQFF.